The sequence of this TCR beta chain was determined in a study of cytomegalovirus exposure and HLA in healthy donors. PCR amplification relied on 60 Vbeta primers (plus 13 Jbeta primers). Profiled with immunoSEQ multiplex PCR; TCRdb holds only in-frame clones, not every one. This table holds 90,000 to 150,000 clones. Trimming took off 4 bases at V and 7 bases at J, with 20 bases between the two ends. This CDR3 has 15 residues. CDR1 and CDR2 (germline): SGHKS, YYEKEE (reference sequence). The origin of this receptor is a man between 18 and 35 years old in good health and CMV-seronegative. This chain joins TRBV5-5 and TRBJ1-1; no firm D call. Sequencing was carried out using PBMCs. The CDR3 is CASSPTLRHVLEAFF. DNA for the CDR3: TGTGCCAGCAGCCCGACCCTGAGACACGTGCTTGAAGCTTTCTTT.